This entry lists 6 T cell receptor beta chains sequenced from one sample in a study of blood T cells in healthy people across ages. A J-beta primer mix and a sample-barcoded 5' primer were used in a second PCR of about 7 to 12 cycles. TCRdb re-derived calls from the 5' RACE reads in MiXCR, one entry per CDR3 protein. The table shows around 800,000 distinct CDR3 sequences, with approximately 67% occurring only once. The sample was blood. Receptors were obtained from a man younger than 45 in good health.

In nucleotides, the CDR3 is TGTGCCAGCAGTCCTACTCAGGGGGTAAAAGGTTCCCTCCACTTT. This translates into CASSPTQGVKGSLHF. The rearrangement uses TRBV4-2 and TRBJ1-6; 7 bases are a match to TRBD1. The V and J ends lost 6 bases and 14 bases, in that order; junction bases with no gene match: 16. Germline-derived CDR1 and CDR2 are LGHNA and YNFKEQ. The CDR3 length is 15 residues.

V is TRBV4-2 and J is TRBJ1-1; weak D call: TRBD1 (5 bases). The CDR3 extends over 12 amino acids. Trimming stripped 5 bases from V and 7 bases from J, with 11 bases between. CDR1 is LGHNA, CDR2 YNFKEQ, per germline. This chain's CDR3 is CASSARGGEAFF. In nucleotides, the CDR3 is TGTGCCAGCAGCGCTCGGGGGGGTGAAGCTTTCTTT.

The table lists this clonotype with a few counts. The rearrangement uses TRBV20-1 and TRBJ2-7; tentatively, D is TRBD2 (6 bases). The CDR3 has 19 residues. The germline gives CDR1 DFQATT, CDR2 SNEGSKA (reference sequence). The V end lost 5 bases, the J end lost 4 bases, and 33 bases lay between the germline ends. CDR3: CSAGRWEAGNWESFYEQYF. CDR3 in DNA: TGCAGTGCTGGCCGCTGGGAGGCCGGAAACTGGGAATCTTTTTACGAGCAGTACTTC.

V gene TRBV11-2 combines with J gene TRBJ2-7; perhaps D is TRBD1 or TRBD2 (5 bases each). CDR1 SGHAT and CDR2 FQNNGV come from the germline V gene. The CDR3 length is 14 residues. V was clipped by 2 bases and J by 2 bases, with 10 bases between them. CDR3 loop: CASSLWDGTYEQYF. The CDR3 bases are TGTGCCAGCAGCTTATGGGACGGTACCTACGAGCAGTACTTC.

The V and J genes are TRBV10-3 and TRBJ2-5; the D call may be TRBD1 or TRBD2 (6 bases each). Per the germline V gene, CDR1 is ENHRY and CDR2 is SYGVKD. Trimming pared 8 bases from V and 5 bases from J, leaving 15 bases between. This CDR3 is built from 13 residues. Here the CDR3 DNA reads TGTGCCATCGGGTCGGGGGCGGAGGAGACCCAGTACTTC. This encodes CAIGSGAEETQYF.

The CDR3 reads CATSDPTGPSTDTQYF. CDR3 DNA sequence: TGTGCCACCAGTGATCCGACAGGGCCTAGCACAGATACGCAGTATTTT. The chain employs TRBV24-1 and TRBJ2-3, with 7 bases lining up with TRBD1. The CDR3 has 16 amino acids. CDR1 and CDR2 from the germline V gene are KGHDR and SFDVKD. The V and J ends lost 3 bases and 0 bases, in that order; junction bases with no gene match: 5.